This T cell receptor beta chain is drawn from a study of blood T cells in healthy people across ages. With respect to this clonotype: This could be a read error, since a much larger clone is one nucleotide away.

The authors ran a second PCR of about 6 to 11 cycles using a sample-barcoded 5' primer and a J-beta primer mix. From the 5' RACE reads, TCRdb called clonotypes with MiXCR, one entry per CDR3 protein. In the table there are approximately 700,000 distinct CDR3 sequences, roughly 30% of which are singletons. The material sequenced was blood. This receptor was obtained from a woman older than 75 in good health.

Written as DNA, the CDR3 is TGTGCCAGCAGCTTAGCAGCAATGCGGAATGCTAATGAGCAGTACTTC. Amino acid sequence: CASSLAAMRNANEQYF. This chain links TRBV7-8 with TRBJ2-5; D uncertain. The ends were cut back, 0 bases at V and 11 bases at J, with 22 bases in the middle. CDR3 length: 16 amino acids. The V gene's germline CDR1 is SGHVS and CDR2 FQNEAQ.